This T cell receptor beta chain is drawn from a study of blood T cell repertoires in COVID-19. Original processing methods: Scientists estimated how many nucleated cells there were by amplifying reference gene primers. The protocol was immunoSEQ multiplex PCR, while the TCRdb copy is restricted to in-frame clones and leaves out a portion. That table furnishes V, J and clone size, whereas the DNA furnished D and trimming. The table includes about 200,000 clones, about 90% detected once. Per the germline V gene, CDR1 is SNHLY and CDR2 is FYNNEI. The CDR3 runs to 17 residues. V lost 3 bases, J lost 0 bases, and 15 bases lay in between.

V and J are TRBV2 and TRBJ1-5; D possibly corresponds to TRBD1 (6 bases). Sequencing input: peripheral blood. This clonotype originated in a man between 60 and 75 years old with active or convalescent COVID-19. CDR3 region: CASSEQGNYFSNQPQHF. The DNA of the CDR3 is TGTGCCAGCAGTGAGCAGGGGAATTACTTTAGCAATCAGCCCCAGCATTTT.